The 2 T cell receptor beta chains in this list originate from one sample, sequenced in a study of T-cell reconstitution after alpha-beta-depleted transplantation in children. TCRbeta library preparation incorporated unique molecular identifiers. TCRdb called the PCR reads again in MiXCR, with one record for every CDR3 protein. The sample gives about 980,000 distinct CDR3 sequences, about 29% of which show up once; 28% is in the top ten. This specimen was PBMCs, mostly from graft donor cells, taken 360 days after TCRalphabeta/CD19-depleted stem cell transplant. These receptors all come from a boy in the first two years of life who had a stem cell transplant for SCID, so the T cells may come from the graft donor.

On this clonotype itself: With a much larger clone just one base away, this may be a read error. This chain connects TRBV7-2 to TRBJ2-3; 7 nucleotides match TRBD2. CDR3 size: 15 residues. Germline assignment: CDR1 SGHTA and CDR2 FQGNSA. Trimming at V came to 2 bases and at J to 0 bases, leaving 2 bases not matched to a gene. The CDR3 DNA is TGTGCCAGCAGCTTATGGCGGGGGAGCACAGATACGCAGTATTTT. Protein sequence: CASSLWRGSTDTQYF.

This chain connects TRBV11-2 to TRBJ1-5, with D perhaps TRBD1 (5 bases). The CDR3 has 15 amino acids. Trimming removed 5 bases from V and 4 bases from J, with 15 bases in between. Germline-derived CDR1 and CDR2 are SGHAT and FQNNGV. CDR3 DNA sequence: TGTGCCAGCAGCCCCCAGGGAGGGAATAATCAGCCCCAGCATTTT. Translation gives CASSPQGGNNQPQHF. Complete variable domain (other parts from reference TRBV11-2 and TRBJ1-5): EAGVAQSPRYKIIEKRQSVAFWCNPISGHATLYWYQQILGQGPKLLIQFQNNGVVDDSQLPKDRFSAERLKGVDSTLKIQPAKLEDSAVYLCASSPQGGNNQPQHFGDGTRLSIL.